The source of this TCR beta chain is a study of Ad26.COV2.S vaccination and SARS-CoV-2 variants. Overall study findings and caveats: Vaccine recipients posted higher spike-specific TCR breadth than their placebo counterparts. The TCR-based breadth and depth measures might underestimate overall T cell responses.

Repertoires were generated with immunoSEQ multiplex PCR, while TCRdb's copy carries only in-frame clones and drops some. The repertoire holds roughly 320,000 clones, around 81% seen once, with 2% to 2.5% in the top ten. As to treatment: some 19 received Ad26.COV2.S at low or high dose, single or two shots; 5 received placebo; per-sample allocation not given. Sampling was performed 63 days after the first vaccine or placebo injection. An Ad26 vector expressing Wuhan-strain SARS-CoV-2 spike constituted the vaccine. Notes on this clone: Antigen unknown.

From germline, CDR1 is SEHNR and CDR2 FQNEAQ (reference sequence). The CDR3 spans 14 residues. The V end lost 4 bases, the J end lost 0 bases, and 7 bases lay between the germline ends. The rearrangement joins TRBV7-9 to TRBJ1-3; no firm D call. Here the sequenced sample was peripheral blood, taken in a trial of Ad26.COV2.S vaccine versus placebo. This clonotype was sampled from a person aged 18-65 years who received the Ad26.COV2.S COVID-19 vaccine or a placebo. CDR3 loop: CASSYEASGNTIYF. In DNA, the CDR3 is TGTGCCAGCAGCTACGAAGCCTCTGGAAACACCATATATTTT. Full variable domain (remainder filled in from reference TRBV7-9 and TRBJ1-3): DTGVSQNPRHKITKRGQNVTFRCDPISEHNRLYWYRQTLGQGPEFLTYFQNEAQLEKSRLLSDRFSAERPKGSFSTLEIQRTEQGDSAMYLCASSYEASGNTIYFGEGSWLTVV.